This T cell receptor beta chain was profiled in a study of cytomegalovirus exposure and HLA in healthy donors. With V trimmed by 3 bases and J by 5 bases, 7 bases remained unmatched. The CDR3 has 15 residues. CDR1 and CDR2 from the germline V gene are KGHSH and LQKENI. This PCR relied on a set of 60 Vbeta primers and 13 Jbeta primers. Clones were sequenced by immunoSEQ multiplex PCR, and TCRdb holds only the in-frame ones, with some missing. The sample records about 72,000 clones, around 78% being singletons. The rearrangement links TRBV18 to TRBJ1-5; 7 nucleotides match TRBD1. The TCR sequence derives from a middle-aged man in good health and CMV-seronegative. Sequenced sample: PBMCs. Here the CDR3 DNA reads TGTGCCAGCTCACCGAACGGAGGGGGCGATCAGCCCCAGCATTTT. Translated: CASSPNGGGDQPQHF.